The following is a TCR beta chain sequence with its context. Some clones are missing from TCRdb's copy, which holds only in-frame ones; the method was immunoSEQ multiplex PCR. The sample comprises 6,400 or so clones, roughly four fifths of which are singletons, and approximately 15% rests with the top ten. The germline V gene has CDR1 SGHNT and CDR2 YYREEE (reference sequence). Trimming took 4 bases from V and 3 from J, leaving 13 bases between them. The CDR3 is 14 residues long. This sample stems from a study of blood T cell repertoires in COVID-19. Sequenced material: peripheral blood. This clonotype originated in a man aged 60-69 years with acute or convalescent COVID-19. The gene calls are TRBV5-4 and TRBJ1-1; D perhaps matches TRBD1 (6 bases). Here the CDR3 reads CASSQGTSDTEAFF. CDR3 nucleotide sequence: TGTGCCAGCAGCCAGGGGACATCCGACACTGAAGCTTTCTTT.